This T cell receptor (beta chain) was obtained from a study of blood T cell repertoires in COVID-19. Looking at the study overall: PBMCs, B-cell-depleted T cells, or T cells were the source of the cDNA or gDNA that made up the material.

Only one count was recorded for this clone. The assay was immunoSEQ multiplex PCR, and TCRdb's table has in-frame clones only and misses some. The table lists approximately 210,000 clones, around 84% of them singletons. CDR1 is SGHRS and CDR2 is YFSETQ in the germline V gene. The V end was cut by 2 bases, the J end by 4 bases, with 8 bases between. The CDR3 is 13 residues long. The source is a young man with active or convalescent COVID-19. Input material: peripheral blood. This chain uses TRBV5-1 with TRBJ2-3, with D possibly being TRBD1 (5 bases). The CDR3: CASSLGAADTQYF. The CDR3 nucleotides are TGCGCCAGCAGCTTAGGGGCAGCAGATACGCAGTATTTT.